This is a list of T cell receptor beta chains from one sample in a study of technical replicates of blood from several donors. The assay was immunoSEQ multiplex PCR, and TCRdb's table has in-frame clones only and misses some. In the table there are 85,000 to 100,000 clones, around 94% of which are singletons. The sample consisted of T cells isolated from PBMCs. Receptors were obtained from a human donor in good health. Each CDR3 is given with its conserved first and last residue. The D gene is left open where the match is weak. Clone size is shown for a subset of rows, as once, few, many or a class of expanded clone.

D gene,clone size,V gene,J gene,CDR3 protein,CDR3 DNA
TRBD1,once,TRBV5-1,TRBJ2-5,CASSLTGAQETQYF,TGCGCCAGCAGCTTGACAGGGGCCCAAGAGACCCAGTACTTC
.,once,TRBV27,TRBJ2-2,CGTSQGRGTGELFF,TGTGGGACTTCGCAAGGTCGGGGCACCGGGGAGCTGTTTTTT
.,many,TRBV5-1,TRBJ1-1,CASRGPGPHNTEAFF,TGCGCCAGCAGGGGGCCAGGGCCGCACAACACTGAAGCTTTCTTT
.,.,TRBV2,TRBJ2-2,CASRGRVNTGELFF,TGTGCCAGCAGGGGCAGGGTCAACACCGGGGAGCTGTTTTTT
TRBD2,.,TRBV5-4,TRBJ2-1,CASSLELAGGNEQFF,TGTGCCAGCAGCTTGGAGTTAGCGGGAGGCAATGAGCAGTTCTTC
.,.,TRBV5-4,TRBJ2-1,CASSLSQGGDEQFF,TGTGCCAGCAGCTTATCGCAGGGAGGAGATGAGCAGTTCTTC
TRBD2,.,TRBV15,TRBJ2-7,CAAQYETSGAYEQYF,TGTGCCGCTCAATACGAAACTAGCGGAGCCTACGAGCAGTACTTC
TRBD1,.,TRBV7-6,TRBJ2-1,CASSLVGSPGQGRNEQFF,TGTGCCAGCAGCTTAGTCGGCTCCCCCGGACAGGGGAGGAATGAGCAGTTCTTC
TRBD1,.,TRBV5-1,TRBJ2-1,CASSLAEGTGYNEQFF,TGCGCCAGCAGCTTGGCCGAAGGGACAGGGTACAATGAGCAGTTCTTC
.,.,TRBV5-6,TRBJ1-3,CASSLVYSSGNTIYF,TGTGCCAGCAGCTTGGTGTACAGCTCTGGAAACACCATATATTTT
TRBD1,.,TRBV4-1,TRBJ1-5,CASSQPGQGSQPQHF,TGCGCCAGCAGCCAGCCGGGACAGGGTAGTCAGCCCCAGCATTTT
.,.,TRBV9,TRBJ2-5,CASSVGGGETQYF,TGTGCCAGCAGCGTAGGAGGGGGTGAAACCCAGTACTTC
TRBD1,.,TRBV15,TRBJ1-1,CATSRTGQGRWNTEAFF,TGTGCCACCAGCAGAACTGGACAGGGAAGATGGAACACTGAAGCTTTCTTT
.,.,TRBV6-1,TRBJ2-2,CASSEARLRAGELFF,TGTGCCAGCAGTGAAGCGCGATTGAGAGCCGGGGAGCTGTTTTTT
.,.,TRBV6-5,TRBJ1-5,CASKQQINQPQHF,TGTGCCAGCAAACAACAGATCAATCAGCCCCAGCATTTT
.,.,TRBV27,TRBJ2-7,CASSPTGAPSYEQYF,TGTGCCAGCAGTCCGACAGGCGCCCCCTCCTACGAGCAGTACTTC
TRBD2,.,TRBV6-1,TRBJ2-1,CATSGGDTSWDEQFF,TGTGCCACCTCGGGGGGAGACACGAGTTGGGATGAGCAGTTCTTC
.,.,TRBV5-6,TRBJ1-1,CASSLGGGGTEAFF,TGTGCCAGCAGCTTGGGCGGGGGAGGAACTGAAGCTTTCTTT
TRBD1,.,TRBV6-1,TRBJ2-1,CASSRTGGYNEQFF,TGTGCCAGCTCCAGGACAGGGGGGTACAATGAGCAGTTCTTC
TRBD2,.,TRBV7-9,TRBJ2-1,CAASGRAPNEQFF,TGTGCCGCAAGCGGGAGGGCCCCCAATGAGCAGTTCTTC
.,.,TRBV10-1,TRBJ1-1,CASSERGGREAFF,TGCGCCAGCAGTGAGAGGGGGGGGCGTGAAGCTTTCTTT
.,.,TRBV2,TRBJ2-1,CASSEDRVLYNEQFF,TGTGCCAGCAGTGAAGACCGCGTGCTATACAATGAGCAGTTCTTC
TRBD1,.,TRBV5-5,TRBJ1-1,CASSLAKLDRMNTEAFF,TGTGCCAGCAGCTTGGCGAAGTTGGACAGGATGAACACTGAAGCTTTCTTT
.,.,TRBV28,TRBJ1-2,CASASLGDKTYGYTF,TGTGCCAGCGCGAGTCTAGGGGACAAGACATATGGCTACACCTTC
TRBD1,.,TRBV12-5,TRBJ1-1,CASVPGTGFYTEAFF,TGTGCTAGTGTCCCCGGGACAGGGTTCTACACTGAAGCTTTCTTT
.,.,TRBV28,TRBJ2-5,CASSLLGETQYF,TGTGCCAGCAGTTTACTAGGCGAGACCCAGTACTTC
.,.,TRBV7-9,TRBJ1-1,CASSPGHPVRLITEAFF,TGTGCCAGCAGCCCTGGACATCCGGTCCGCCTGATCACTGAAGCTTTCTTT
.,once,TRBV6-5,TRBJ1-2,CASSYQGYGYTF,TGTGCCAGCAGTTACCAGGGTTATGGCTACACCTTC
.,.,TRBV5-4,TRBJ1-1,CASRKNEDTEAFF,TGTGCCAGCAGAAAAAATGAGGACACTGAAGCTTTCTTT
.,.,TRBV9,TRBJ1-4,CARSGTTTNEKLFF,TGTGCCAGGAGTGGGACAACAACTAATGAAAAACTGTTTTTT
TRBD2,.,TRBV5-1,TRBJ2-1,CASSLGGGPSSEQFF,TGCGCCAGCAGCTTGGGCGGGGGGCCGAGCAGTGAGCAGTTCTTC
.,.,TRBV19,TRBJ2-3,CASKGTSGGADTQYF,TGTGCCAGTAAGGGGACCTCCGGGGGAGCAGATACGCAGTATTTT
.,.,TRBV5-6,TRBJ2-1,CASSFTGTSPYNEQFF,TGTGCCAGCAGCTTTACCGGGACTTCGCCCTACAATGAGCAGTTCTTC
.,.,TRBV19,TRBJ1-1,CASRHGGDLMNTEAFF,TGTGCCAGTAGACACGGGGGGGACTTAATGAACACTGAAGCTTTCTTT
TRBD2,.,TRBV2,TRBJ2-7,CAIPGTSGAEYF,TGTGCCATACCCGGGACTAGCGGGGCGGAGTACTTC
TRBD2,.,TRBV6-1,TRBJ2-1,CASSDSSGSYNEQFF,TGTGCCAGCAGTGATTCCAGCGGGAGCTACAATGAGCAGTTCTTC
TRBD2,.,TRBV5-1,TRBJ2-3,CASSLTILAGGPDTQYF,TGCGCCAGCAGCTTGACCATCCTAGCGGGAGGGCCAGATACGCAGTATTTT
.,.,TRBV29-1,TRBJ1-1,CSVGQANTEAFF,TGCAGCGTTGGCCAGGCTAACACTGAAGCTTTCTTT
TRBD2,once,TRBV28,TRBJ2-3,CASSFTSGNFYGTDTQYF,TGTGCCAGCAGTTTTACTAGCGGGAACTTCTATGGAACAGATACGCAGTATTTT
.,.,TRBV18,TRBJ1-1,CASSEGNTEAFF,TGTGCCAGCTCTGAGGGGAACACTGAAGCTTTCTTT
.,.,TRBV5-1,TRBJ2-7,CASSPRMEVYEQYF,TGCGCCAGCAGCCCGCGTATGGAGGTCTACGAGCAGTACTTC
TRBD1,.,TRBV28,TRBJ1-5,CASSLRDRFNQPQHF,TGTGCCAGCAGTTTGCGGGACAGGTTTAATCAGCCCCAGCATTTT
TRBD1,.,TRBV6-5,TRBJ1-6,CATKRQGRSPLHF,TGTGCCACCAAAAGACAGGGGAGATCACCCCTCCACTTT
TRBD2,.,TRBV27,TRBJ2-3,CASTMGGNEADTQYF,TGTGCCAGCACCATGGGAGGGAACGAGGCGGATACGCAGTATTTT
.,.,TRBV13,TRBJ2-7,CASSLSRNLYEQYF,TGTGCCAGCAGCTTAAGCAGGAATCTCTACGAGCAGTACTTC
TRBD1,once,TRBV7-8,TRBJ2-7,CASSPGTGQKGAGYEQYF,TGTGCCAGCAGCCCCGGGACAGGGCAAAAGGGGGCGGGCTACGAGCAGTACTTC
.,.,TRBV12-2,TRBJ1-3,CASRCSVDRGVHPGNTIYF,TGTGCAAGTCGCTGTTCTGTGGACAGGGGGGTTCATCCTGGAAACACCATATATTTT
TRBD1,.,TRBV5-1,TRBJ1-2,CASSLDRGSNYGYTF,TGCGCCAGCAGCTTAGACAGGGGATCTAACTATGGCTACACCTTC
TRBD1,.,TRBV6-5,TRBJ1-2,CASTKNRGSNYGYTF,TGTGCCAGCACCAAGAACAGGGGTTCAAACTATGGCTACACCTTC
TRBD1,.,TRBV11-2,TRBJ1-5,CASSPGTGHQPQHF,TGTGCCAGCAGCCCCGGGACAGGGCATCAGCCCCAGCATTTT
.,.,TRBV30,TRBJ2-3,CAWSVGQGSGDTQYF,TGTGCCTGGAGTGTAGGGCAGGGCTCCGGAGATACGCAGTATTTT
.,.,TRBV9,TRBJ1-2,CASSVGSGGNYGYTF,TGTGCCAGCAGCGTAGGGTCCGGCGGTAACTATGGCTACACCTTC
TRBD2,.,TRBV9,TRBJ2-1,CASSVDTGGPRNEQFF,TGTGCCAGCAGCGTAGACACGGGAGGGCCTCGGAATGAGCAGTTCTTC
.,.,TRBV21-1,TRBJ1-6,CASILCHF,TGTGCCAGCATCCTCTGCCACTTT
.,once,TRBV28,TRBJ1-2,CASSPGGDGYTF,TGTGCCAGCAGTCCGGGGGGGGATGGCTACACCTTC
.,.,TRBV5-1,TRBJ2-3,CASSFTFRADTQYF,TGCGCCAGCAGCTTCACTTTCCGGGCAGATACGCAGTATTTT
TRBD1,.,TRBV6-4,TRBJ2-4,CASSDPRGRKNIQYF,TGTGCCAGCAGTGACCCCAGGGGGCGAAAAAACATTCAGTACTTC
TRBD2,.,TRBV5-1,TRBJ2-7,CASSVGLAGYEQYF,TGCGCCAGCAGCGTCGGACTAGCGGGATACGAGCAGTACTTC
TRBD1,.,TRBV2,TRBJ1-1,CASSGTGGGNTEAFF,TGTGCCAGCAGCGGGACAGGAGGAGGGAACACTGAAGCTTTCTTT